The 6 T cell receptor beta chains below all came from one sample that was sequenced in a study of blood T cell repertoires in COVID-19. Repertoires were generated with immunoSEQ multiplex PCR, while TCRdb's copy carries only in-frame clones and drops some. This table holds about 190,000 clones, roughly nine tenths found once. Sequenced: peripheral blood. These TCRs come from a man aged 30 to 45 with acute or convalescent COVID-19.

This clone was counted only a few times. The genes are TRBV6-5 and TRBJ1-5; TRBD1 agrees at 9 bases. This CDR3 has 15 residues. The germline CDR1 and CDR2 sequences are MNHEY and SVGAGI. Germline trimming cut 8 bases from V and 3 bases from J; bases unmatched to any gene: 8. CDR3 region: CASGTGTGYNQPQHF. CDR3 in DNA: TGTGCCAGCGGAACCGGGACAGGGTACAATCAGCCCCAGCATTTT.

The V gene is TRBV2, the J gene TRBJ2-3, with a possible D match to TRBD2 (5 bases). Germline V lookup: CDR1 SNHLY, CDR2 FYNNEI. The V gene lost 6 bases and the J gene lost 2 bases, with 18 bases spanning the gap. CDR3 length equals 16 residues. Here the CDR3 DNA reads TGTGCCAGCAGGTTGGGTAAGCGGCGATCCACAGATACGCAGTATTTT. This sequence encodes CASRLGKRRSTDTQYF.

The rearrangement joins TRBV30 to TRBJ2-7; D is possibly TRBD2 (6 bases). Per germline, CDR1 GTSNPN and CDR2 SVGIG (reference sequence). The CDR3 is made up of 16 amino acids. V shed 3 bases and J shed 4 bases, with 22 bases lying between them. CDR3 DNA: TGTGCCTGGAGCGAAAGAGGGGTGGCGGGGAGGTACGAGCAGTACTTC. It encodes CAWSERGVAGRYEQYF.

The chain couples TRBV18 to TRBJ2-7; 12 positions match TRBD2. This CDR3 spans 17 amino acids. Per the germline V gene, CDR1 is KGHSH and CDR2 is LQKENI. J lost 5 bases, V lost 6 bases, and 14 bases had no gene match. DNA for the CDR3: TGTGCCAGCTCCCCCCGGGATCTAGCGGGAGGGCCTCACGAGCAGTACTTC. It yields the protein CASSPRDLAGGPHEQYF.

The chain carries TRBV9 and TRBJ1-2; the D is unclear. Trimming removed 4 bases at V and 4 bases at J, with 5 bases between. Germline CDR1 SGDLS, CDR2 YYNGEE. The CDR3 totals 11 residues. CDR3 in amino acids: CASSTSYGYTF. The CDR3 nucleotides read TGTGCCAGCAGCACGAGCTATGGCTACACCTTC.

DNA for the CDR3: TGTGCCAGCAGCTTAGCGCGCTGGACTGATAGCAATCAGCCCCAGCATTTT. Translated, it gives CASSLARWTDSNQPQHF. This chain connects TRBV7-2 to TRBJ1-5, with D unresolved. Trimming removed 0 bases from V and 0 bases from J, with 12 bases in between. The CDR3 is made up of 17 amino acids. The germline V gene has CDR1 SGHTA and CDR2 FQGNSA.